The subject of this entry is one T cell receptor (beta chain). The CDR3 sequence is 15 residues long. V shed 1 base and J shed 0 bases, with 7 bases lying between them. Germline CDR1 and CDR2: LGHNA and YNFKEQ. TCRdb keeps only in-frame clones here, not all; method: immunoSEQ multiplex PCR. This sample carries approximately 300,000 clones, around 87% of them seen once, and the ten largest clones take 1%. This record belongs to a study of blood T cell repertoires in COVID-19. Study-wide context: Donors in the United States, Italy and Spain gave samples during acute or convalescent COVID-19.

The sequence was collected from a man aged 45-65 years with active or convalescent COVID-19. The sample comprised peripheral blood. This chain uses TRBV4-2 with TRBJ2-1; D remains ambiguous. CDR3: CASSQATSSYNEQFF. CDR3 DNA: TGTGCCAGCAGCCAAGCCACGAGCTCCTACAATGAGCAGTTCTTC.